Listed below are T cell receptor beta chains from one sample, sequenced in a study of cytomegalovirus exposure and HLA in healthy donors. The method was immunoSEQ multiplex PCR; TCRdb's version includes in-frame clones alone and lacks a portion of them. The data contain 90,000 to 120,000 clones, 70% to 80% of them seen just once; the ten biggest clones take up about 2%. What was sequenced was PBMCs. The receptors shown here come from a man in his late teens or twenties in good health and CMV-seronegative. Each CDR3 is given with its conserved first and last residue. Each record gives: V gene, J gene, clone size, D gene, CDR3 protein, CDR3 DNA. The D gene is left open where the match is weak. Expanded clones are given a class, and other clones once, few, many or no size at all.

V: TRBV6-1
J: TRBJ1-1
size: .
D: .
CDR3: CASSEALRGMLNTEAFF
DNA: TGTGCCAGCAGTGAAGCGCTTCGGGGAATGCTGAACACTGAAGCTTTCTTT

V: TRBV27
J: TRBJ1-2
size: .
D: TRBD1
CDR3: CASSTSLGQGANYGYTF
DNA: TGTGCCAGCAGTACCAGCCTTGGACAGGGGGCTAACTATGGCTACACCTTC

V: TRBV18
J: TRBJ1-6
size: .
D: TRBD1
CDR3: CASSPTGGLNNSPLHF
DNA: TGTGCCAGCTCACCAACAGGGGGCTTGAATAATTCACCCCTCCACTTT

V: TRBV29-1
J: TRBJ1-5
size: once
D: .
CDR3: CSVTGSWDQPQHF
DNA: TGCAGCGTTACAGGCAGTTGGGATCAGCCCCAGCATTTT

V: TRBV15
J: TRBJ1-6
size: .
D: .
CDR3: CATSRDRTPVNSPLHF
DNA: TGTGCCACCAGCAGAGACCGGACACCCGTTAATTCACCCCTCCACTTT

V: TRBV7-3
J: TRBJ2-3
size: few
D: .
CDR3: CASSLRSARGYTDTQYF
DNA: TGTGCCAGCAGCTTACGGTCCGCGCGGGGATACACAGATACGCAGTATTTT

V: TRBV28
J: TRBJ1-6
size: .
D: .
CDR3: CAAGAPSSYNSPLHF
DNA: TGTGCCGCAGGGGCCCCCAGCTCCTATAATTCACCCCTCCACTTT

V: TRBV7-2
J: TRBJ2-3
size: many
D: .
CDR3: CASSSRDTGDRYAQYF
DNA: TGTGCCAGCAGCTCCCGGGACACTGGAGACAGATACGCGCAGTATTTT

V: TRBV4-2
J: TRBJ1-2
size: .
D: .
CDR3: CASSRGRSGDYGYTF
DNA: TGTGCCAGCAGCCGCGGCCGATCAGGGGACTATGGCTACACCTTC

V: TRBV6-1
J: TRBJ1-3
size: .
D: .
CDR3: CASSSTDAGNTIYF
DNA: TGTGCCAGCAGCTCGACAGACGCTGGAAACACCATATATTTT

V: TRBV19
J: TRBJ2-5
size: once
D: TRBD1
CDR3: CASNWGQGQETQYF
DNA: TGTGCCAGTAATTGGGGACAGGGACAAGAGACCCAGTACTTC

V: TRBV2
J: TRBJ2-5
size: .
D: TRBD2
CDR3: CASRATSGGDETQYF
DNA: TGTGCCAGCAGGGCGACTAGCGGGGGGGATGAGACCCAGTACTTC

V: TRBV15
J: TRBJ2-7
size: .
D: TRBD1
CDR3: CATSKPGTAYEQYF
DNA: TGTGCCACCAGCAAGCCCGGGACAGCCTACGAGCAGTACTTC

V: TRBV7-2
J: TRBJ1-2
size: .
D: .
CDR3: CACRGAGWYYGYTF
DNA: TGTGCCTGCCGGGGGGCAGGGTGGTACTATGGCTACACCTTC

V: TRBV7-8
J: TRBJ2-7
size: .
D: .
CDR3: CASSLAAGVGEQYF
DNA: TGTGCCAGCAGCTTAGCCGCAGGGGTAGGCGAGCAGTACTTC

V: TRBV29-1
J: TRBJ1-2
size: .
D: .
CDR3: CSVTDRWRGYTF
DNA: TGCAGCGTCACAGACCGTTGGCGCGGCTACACCTTC

V: TRBV5-1
J: TRBJ1-1
size: .
D: TRBD1
CDR3: CASSRDREEDEAFF
DNA: TGCGCCAGCAGCCGGGACAGGGAGGAAGATGAAGCTTTCTTT

V: TRBV7-9
J: TRBJ2-1
size: .
D: TRBD1
CDR3: CASSSGGAGNEQFF
DNA: TGTGCCAGCAGCTCAGGGGGCGCGGGGAATGAGCAGTTCTTC

V: TRBV11-2
J: TRBJ2-7
size: .
D: .
CDR3: CASSPSGGHPHEQYF
DNA: TGTGCCAGCAGCCCCAGTGGGGGACACCCCCACGAGCAGTACTTC

V: TRBV29-1
J: TRBJ1-2
size: .
D: .
CDR3: CSVEASNYGYTF
DNA: TGCAGCGTTGAGGCCAGTAACTATGGCTACACCTTC

V: TRBV7-8
J: TRBJ2-5
size: .
D: TRBD2
CDR3: CASSLNGGQETQYF
DNA: TGTGCCAGCAGCTTAAACGGGGGGCAAGAGACCCAGTACTTC

V: TRBV28
J: TRBJ2-1
size: few
D: .
CDR3: CASSSSRRNEQFF
DNA: TGTGCCAGCAGTTCCTCGCGTCGGAATGAGCAGTTCTTC

V: TRBV5-4
J: TRBJ2-3
size: .
D: .
CDR3: CASSSIGVDTQYF
DNA: TGTGCCAGCAGCTCAATCGGAGTAGATACGCAGTATTTT

V: TRBV2
J: TRBJ2-7
size: .
D: .
CDR3: CASSRGPIQYF
DNA: TGTGCCAGCAGTCGGGGTCCGATTCAGTACTTC

V: TRBV5-6
J: TRBJ1-2
size: .
D: .
CDR3: CASSLATSAGYGYPF
DNA: TGTGCCAGCAGCTTGGCTACCTCGGCGGGCTATGGCTACCCCTTC

V: TRBV7-6
J: TRBJ1-4
size: .
D: .
CDR3: CASSRPGGSEKLFF
DNA: TGTGCCAGCAGCCGTCCGGGGGGTAGTGAAAAACTGTTTTTT

V: TRBV5-4
J: TRBJ2-5
size: .
D: .
CDR3: CASSFRGVETQYF
DNA: TGTGCCAGCAGCTTCAGGGGTGTTGAGACCCAGTACTTC

V: TRBV7-6
J: TRBJ2-2
size: .
D: TRBD1
CDR3: CASSFGQGTNTGELFF
DNA: TGTGCCAGCAGCTTTGGACAGGGGACGAACACCGGGGAGCTGTTTTTT

V: TRBV6-5
J: TRBJ1-6
size: .
D: .
CDR3: CASKGVSDNSPLHF
DNA: TGTGCCAGCAAGGGGGTCAGCGATAATTCACCCCTCCACTTT

V: TRBV11-2
J: TRBJ2-7
size: .
D: TRBD1
CDR3: CASSSRDRVIYEQYF
DNA: TGTGCCAGCAGCTCCCGGGACAGGGTTATCTACGAGCAGTACTTC

V: TRBV5-4
J: TRBJ1-1
size: .
D: TRBD1
CDR3: CASSLEGQASEAFF
DNA: TGTGCCAGCAGCTTGGAGGGACAGGCTTCTGAAGCTTTCTTT

V: TRBV2
J: TRBJ1-6
size: .
D: TRBD1
CDR3: CASKGTGSNSPLHF
DNA: TGTGCCAGCAAGGGGACAGGGTCTAATTCACCCCTCCACTTT

V: TRBV19
J: TRBJ2-1
size: .
D: TRBD2
CDR3: CASSRSLAANNEQFF
DNA: TGTGCCAGTAGTAGGTCTCTAGCGGCAAACAATGAGCAGTTCTTC

V: TRBV9
J: TRBJ2-1
size: once
D: .
CDR3: CASSVDLASNEQFF
DNA: TGTGCCAGCAGCGTAGACCTAGCTTCCAATGAGCAGTTCTTC

V: TRBV29-1
J: TRBJ2-7
size: .
D: .
CDR3: CSVESGPHYEQYF
DNA: TGCAGCGTTGAGAGTGGGCCTCACTACGAGCAGTACTTC

V: TRBV7-2
J: TRBJ1-1
size: .
D: TRBD1
CDR3: CASSPRQGAITEAFF
DNA: TGTGCCAGCAGCCCCCGACAGGGGGCGATAACTGAAGCTTTCTTT

V: TRBV6-1
J: TRBJ1-5
size: .
D: TRBD1
CDR3: CASSEPQGAQPQHF
DNA: TGTGCCAGCAGTGAACCACAGGGGGCGCAGCCCCAGCATTTT

V: TRBV6-1
J: TRBJ2-1
size: .
D: TRBD1
CDR3: CASRLTGTGGFF
DNA: TGTGCCAGCAGGCTAACCGGGACAGGGGGGTTCTTC

V: TRBV6-4
J: TRBJ2-3
size: .
D: TRBD2
CDR3: CASSDSQRGSQYF
DNA: TGTGCCAGCAGTGACTCTCAGCGGGGGTCGCAGTATTTT

V: TRBV5-4
J: TRBJ1-2
size: .
D: .
CDR3: CASTLDSYGYTF
DNA: TGTGCCAGCACCCTGGACAGCTATGGCTACACCTTC

V: TRBV6-5
J: TRBJ1-2
size: .
D: .
CDR3: CASSYLGGGYTF
DNA: TGTGCCAGCAGTTACCTAGGGGGTGGCTACACCTTC

V: TRBV5-4
J: TRBJ2-5
size: .
D: TRBD1
CDR3: CASSSRGPQETQYF
DNA: TGTGCCAGCAGCTCCAGGGGGCCACAAGAGACCCAGTACTTC

V: TRBV7-8
J: TRBJ1-2
size: .
D: .
CDR3: CASSLRAGVTYGYTF
DNA: TGTGCCAGCAGCTTAAGGGCGGGGGTGACTTATGGCTACACCTTC

V: TRBV6-1
J: TRBJ2-5
size: .
D: TRBD2
CDR3: CASNPRGVQETQYF
DNA: TGTGCCAGCAACCCCCGGGGGGTACAAGAGACCCAGTACTTC

V: TRBV6-1
J: TRBJ1-2
size: few
D: .
CDR3: CASSGLTGRGYGYTF
DNA: TGTGCCAGCAGTGGCCTCACCGGCAGGGGCTATGGCTACACCTTC

V: TRBV5-1
J: TRBJ1-3
size: .
D: .
CDR3: CASTLGTSDGNTIYF
DNA: TGCGCCAGCACCCTAGGGACAAGCGACGGAAACACCATATATTTT

V: TRBV6-4
J: TRBJ1-1
size: .
D: TRBD1
CDR3: CASSGTGGTEAFF
DNA: TGTGCCAGCAGTGGGACAGGGGGCACTGAAGCTTTCTTT

V: TRBV11-2
J: TRBJ1-6
size: .
D: .
CDR3: CASTLMADNSPLHF
DNA: TGTGCCAGCACCCTGATGGCAGATAATTCACCCCTCCACTTT

V: TRBV5-6
J: TRBJ2-7
size: .
D: .
CDR3: CASSNLWRGDGLTPYEQYF
DNA: TGTGCCAGCAGCAATTTGTGGCGGGGTGACGGATTAACCCCCTACGAGCAGTACTTC

V: TRBV4-3
J: TRBJ2-6
size: .
D: TRBD1
CDR3: CASSQDRGRGANVLTF
DNA: TGCGCCAGCAGCCAGGACAGGGGTCGAGGGGCCAACGTCCTGACTTTC

V: TRBV2
J: TRBJ1-5
size: .
D: TRBD1
CDR3: CASKKEATGGQPQHF
DNA: TGTGCCAGCAAAAAGGAAGCAACAGGGGGCCAGCCCCAGCATTTT

V: TRBV7-2
J: TRBJ2-2
size: once
D: TRBD1
CDR3: CASSLSGDRGAAGELFF
DNA: TGTGCCAGCAGCTTATCCGGGGACAGGGGGGCGGCCGGGGAGCTGTTTTTT

V: TRBV29-1
J: TRBJ1-2
size: .
D: TRBD1
CDR3: CSVDRTGGYGYTF
DNA: TGCAGCGTTGATAGGACAGGGGGCTATGGCTACACCTTC

V: TRBV5-1
J: TRBJ1-1
size: .
D: .
CDR3: CASSLAESSRANTEAFF
DNA: TGCGCCAGCAGCTTGGCCGAGAGTAGCAGGGCGAACACTGAAGCTTTCTTT

V: TRBV28
J: TRBJ2-5
size: .
D: .
CDR3: CASTTSRGGRETQYF
DNA: TGTGCCAGCACCACCTCCCGAGGTGGTCGGGAGACCCAGTACTTC

V: TRBV4-3
J: TRBJ2-1
size: many
D: TRBD1
CDR3: CASSQDPTGGYNEQFF
DNA: TGCGCCAGCAGCCAAGACCCGACAGGGGGCTACAATGAGCAGTTCTTC

V: TRBV7-9
J: TRBJ1-1
size: .
D: TRBD1
CDR3: CSSNDRATEAFF
DNA: TGTTCCAGCAACGACAGGGCCACTGAAGCTTTCTTT

V: TRBV28
J: TRBJ1-5
size: .
D: .
CDR3: CASSLGPSNQPQHF
DNA: TGTGCCAGCAGTTTGGGGCCTAGCAATCAGCCCCAGCATTTT